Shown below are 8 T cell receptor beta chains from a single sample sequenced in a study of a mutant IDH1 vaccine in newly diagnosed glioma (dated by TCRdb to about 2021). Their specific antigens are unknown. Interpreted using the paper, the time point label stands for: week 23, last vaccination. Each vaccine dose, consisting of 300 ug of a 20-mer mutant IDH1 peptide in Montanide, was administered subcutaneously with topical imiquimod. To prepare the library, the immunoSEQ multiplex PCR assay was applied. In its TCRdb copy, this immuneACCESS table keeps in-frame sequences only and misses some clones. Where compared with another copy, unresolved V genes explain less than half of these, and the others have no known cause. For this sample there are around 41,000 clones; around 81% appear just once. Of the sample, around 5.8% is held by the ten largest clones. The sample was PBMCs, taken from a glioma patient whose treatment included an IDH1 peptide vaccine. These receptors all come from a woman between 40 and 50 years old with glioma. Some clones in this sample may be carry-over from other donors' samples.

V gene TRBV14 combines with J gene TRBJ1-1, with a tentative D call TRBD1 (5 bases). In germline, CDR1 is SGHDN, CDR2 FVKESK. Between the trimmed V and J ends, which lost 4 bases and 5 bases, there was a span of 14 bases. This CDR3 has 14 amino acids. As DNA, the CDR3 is TGTGCCAGCAGCCGTGTGGGGCGAGTGACTGAAGCTTTCTTT. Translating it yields CASSRVGRVTEAFF.

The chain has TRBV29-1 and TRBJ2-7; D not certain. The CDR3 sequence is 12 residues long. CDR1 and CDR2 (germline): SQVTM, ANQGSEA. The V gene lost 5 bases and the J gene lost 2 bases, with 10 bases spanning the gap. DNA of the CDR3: TGCAGCGTTATCGACAATGCCTACGAGCAGTACTTC. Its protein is CSVIDNAYEQYF.

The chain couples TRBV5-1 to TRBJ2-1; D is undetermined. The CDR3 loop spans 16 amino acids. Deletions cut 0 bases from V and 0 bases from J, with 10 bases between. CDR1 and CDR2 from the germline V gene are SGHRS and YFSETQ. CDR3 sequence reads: CASSLASASSYNEQFF. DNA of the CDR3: TGCGCCAGCAGCTTGGCCTCCGCGAGCTCCTACAATGAGCAGTTCTTC.

CDR3 region: CASSLGQLGDTQYF. The DNA of the CDR3 is TGTGCCAGCAGCCTCGGACAACTAGGAGATACGCAGTATTTT. This chain uses TRBV7-2 with TRBJ2-3; the D gene could be TRBD1 or TRBD2 (5 bases each). This CDR3 has 14 residues. V was trimmed by 5 bases and J by 5 bases, leaving 14 bases between them. Per the germline V gene, CDR1 is SGHTA and CDR2 is FQGNSA.

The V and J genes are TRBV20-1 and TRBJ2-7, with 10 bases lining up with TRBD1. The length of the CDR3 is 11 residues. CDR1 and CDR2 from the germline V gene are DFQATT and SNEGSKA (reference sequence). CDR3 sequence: CSGTGVYEQYF. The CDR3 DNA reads TGCTCCGGGACAGGGGTCTACGAGCAGTACTTC.

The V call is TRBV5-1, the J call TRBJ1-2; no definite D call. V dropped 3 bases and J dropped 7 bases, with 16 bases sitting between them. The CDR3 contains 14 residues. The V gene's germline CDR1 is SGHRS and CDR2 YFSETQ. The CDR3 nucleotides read TGCGCCAGCAGCTACGACATGAATTTGAGTGGCTACACCTTC. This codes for CASSYDMNLSGYTF.

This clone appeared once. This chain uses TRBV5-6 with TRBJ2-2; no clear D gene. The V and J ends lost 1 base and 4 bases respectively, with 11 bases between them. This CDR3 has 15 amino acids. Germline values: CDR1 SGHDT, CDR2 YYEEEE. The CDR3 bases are TGTGCCAGCAGCTTGAGGGTCTTAGGCACCGGGGAGCTGTTTTTT. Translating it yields CASSLRVLGTGELFF.

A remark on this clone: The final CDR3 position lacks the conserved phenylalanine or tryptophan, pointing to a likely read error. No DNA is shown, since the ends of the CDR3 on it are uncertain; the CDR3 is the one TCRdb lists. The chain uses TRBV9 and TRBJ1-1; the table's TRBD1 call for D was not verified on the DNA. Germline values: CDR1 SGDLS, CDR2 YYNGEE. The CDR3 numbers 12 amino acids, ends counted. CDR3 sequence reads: CASSAPGHPSNL.